This is a list of T cell receptor beta chains from one sample in a study of CD8 T cells in ankylosing spondylitis. TCRdb reanalysed the 5' RACE reads using MiXCR and keeps one entry per CDR3 protein. The sample includes approximately 500,000 distinct CDR3 sequences, roughly 12% of them seen just once. The material sequenced was blood, either unsorted or a sorted T cell fraction (not recorded which). The receptor set was obtained from a male donor with ankylosing spondylitis. Each CDR3 is given with its conserved first and last residue. D genes are given only for firm matches. Part of the rows lack a size; the others show once, few, many or a class for expanded clones.

v_call	clone_size	j_call	d_call	cdr3_length	cdr3_nt	cdr3_aa
TRBV29-1	-	TRBJ1-1	-	12	TGCAGCGTCTTGGCGCAGAGCACTGAAGCTTTCTTT	CSVLAQSTEAFF
TRBV5-1	few	TRBJ2-1	TRBD2	14	TGCGCCAGCAGCTTGGGCGGGGGGGTCGATGAGCAGTTCTTC	CASSLGGGVDEQFF
TRBV6-2/TRBV6-3	-	TRBJ2-1	TRBD2	12	TGTGCCAGCAGAAGCGGGAGAATCGAGCAGTTCTTC	CASRSGRIEQFF
TRBV20-1	-	TRBJ2-4	TRBD2	13	TGCAGTGCTAGAGGGGGCGGGAGATACATTCAGTACTTC	CSARGGGRYIQYF
TRBV7-9	many	TRBJ2-1	TRBD2	13	TGTGCCAGCGGGGCGGGAGGAACTCATGAGCAGTTCTTC	CASGAGGTHEQFF
TRBV18	-	TRBJ2-1	TRBD2	18	TGTGCCAGCTCACCACCGGTCGGGAGGGCCAGCTCCTACAATGAGCAGTTCTTC	CASSPPVGRASSYNEQFF
TRBV7-6	many	TRBJ2-1	TRBD2	14	TGTGCCAGCAGCTTAGCAGCGGGAGAAAATGAGCAGTTCTTC	CASSLAAGENEQFF
TRBV29-1	-	TRBJ1-1	-	11	TGCAGACCACCAAGGGGCACTGAAGCTTTCTTT	CRPPRGTEAFF
TRBV12-3/TRBV12-4	many	TRBJ2-3	TRBD2	15	TGTGCCAGCAGCCCGGGGACTAGCGGACCAGATACGCAGTATTTT	CASSPGTSGPDTQYF
TRBV12-3/TRBV12-4	many	TRBJ1-1	-	12	TGTGCCAGCACCCCCCCTGGGACTGAAGCTTTCTTT	CASTPPGTEAFF
TRBV20-1	-	TRBJ2-1	TRBD2	15	TGCAGTGCTAGAGCTCCGTGGGGGACTAGTGATGAGCAGTTCTTC	CSARAPWGTSDEQFF
TRBV7-9	few	TRBJ1-1	-	14	TGTGCCAGCAGGAGAGTGGGTAGGGACACTGAAGCTTTCTTT	CASRRVGRDTEAFF
TRBV9	few	TRBJ2-3	-	15	TGTGCCAGCAGGACTCCGGGACTCATCACAGATACGCAGTATTTT	CASRTPGLITDTQYF
TRBV7-9	few	TRBJ2-2	TRBD2	15	TGTGCCAGCAGACTAGCGGGAGGTTTGACCGGGGAGCTGTTTTTT	CASRLAGGLTGELFF
TRBV5-1	-	TRBJ2-2	-	13	TGCGCCAGCACCGGCAGGGACACCGGGGAGCTGTTTTTT	CASTGRDTGELFF
TRBV18	few	TRBJ1-1	-	14	TGTGCCAGCTCGGACACAGGAGATAACACTGAAGCTTTCTTT	CASSDTGDNTEAFF
TRBV2	-	TRBJ2-3	TRBD1	14	TGTGCCAGCAGCCGACAGGGATGGGCAGATACGCAGTATTTT	CASSRQGWADTQYF